This T cell receptor (beta chain) is drawn from a study of CD8 T cells in Susac syndrome. TEMRA cells were FACS-enriched, with CD8+ and CD4+ T cells isolated negatively. RNA in amounts of about 0.45 to 1 ug was reverse transcribed with random hexamers. With immunoSEQ multiplex PCR, TCR beta CDR3 was amplified across 54 Vbeta and 13 Jbeta. TCRdb reanalysed the immunoSEQ multiplex PCR reads using MiXCR and keeps one entry per CDR3 protein. The sample lists about 80,000 distinct CDR3 sequences; about 93% were seen once. This receptor was identified in a human donor in good health. The source material was CD8+ T cells from PBMCs.

Here the CDR3 DNA reads TGCAGCGTCCACACAGGGACCACTGAAGCTTTCTTT. It is translated as CSVHTGTTEAFF. The chain recombines TRBV29-1 with TRBJ1-1; weak D call: TRBD1 (6 bases). In germline, CDR1 is SQVTM, CDR2 ANQGSEA. V lost 6 bases and J 4 bases, leaving 12 bases between the germline ends. The CDR3 length is 12 residues.